A selection of T cell receptor beta chains follows, all from one sample in a study of T-cell reconstitution after alpha-beta-depleted transplantation in children. TCRdb re-analysed the PCR reads in MiXCR, keeping a single row per CDR3 protein. The sample consists of hundreds of thousands of distinct CDR3 sequences, around 17% of them appearing once. The starting material was PBMCs, mostly from graft donor cells, obtained 360 days after TCRalphabeta/CD19-depleted stem cell transplant. The receptors originated from a male patient under 18 who had a stem cell transplant for acute lymphoblastic leukemia, so the T cells may come from the graft donor. Both conserved end residues are part of each CDR3. The order of the fields is CDR3 protein, CDR3 DNA, clone size, V gene, D gene, J gene. A D gene is named only where the DNA matches it firmly. Some rows mark clone size as missing; the rest say once, few, many or name a class of expanded clone.

CASSYSNGNEQYF TGTGCCAGCAGTTACTCGAACGGGAACGAGCAGTACTTC - TRBV6-5 - TRBJ2-7
CSAGQGLNTEAFF TGCAGTGCTGGACAGGGTTTGAACACTGAAGCTTTCTTT - TRBV20-1 TRBD1 TRBJ1-1
CASSYGGRETYTGELFF TGTGCCAGCAGTTATGGAGGAAGGGAGACCTACACCGGGGAGCTGTTTTTT - TRBV6-2/TRBV6-3 - TRBJ2-2
CASSLSWIRPPYEQYF TGTGCCAGCAGTCTTAGCTGGATCAGGCCCCCCTACGAGCAGTACTTC many TRBV27 - TRBJ2-7
CASSWRETALEYNEQFF TGTGCCAGCAGTTGGCGGGAGACAGCCCTAGAATACAATGAGCAGTTCTTC - TRBV27 TRBD2 TRBJ2-1
CASSPHYNEQFF TGTGCCAGCAGCCCCCACTACAATGAGCAGTTCTTC many TRBV5-1 - TRBJ2-1
CSVRTSGYTDTQYF TGCAGCGTCCGGACTAGCGGATACACAGATACGCAGTATTTT - TRBV29-1 TRBD2 TRBJ2-3
CASSLRDGTEAFF TGTGCCAGCAGTCTTCGGGACGGCACTGAAGCTTTCTTT many TRBV4-2 - TRBJ1-1
CSDKPGTSINEQFF TGCAGCGACAAACCCGGGACTAGCATCAATGAGCAGTTCTTC - TRBV29-1 TRBD2 TRBJ2-1
CSASSGRVWYEQYF TGCAGTGCGTCTAGCGGGAGGGTTTGGTACGAGCAGTACTTC few TRBV20-1 TRBD2 TRBJ2-7
CASSLVTATTEAFF TGCGCCAGCAGCTTGGTAACAGCGACAACTGAAGCTTTCTTT - TRBV5-1 - TRBJ1-1
CASTRLGIKNIQYF TGCGCCAGCACCCGATTGGGAATAAAAAACATTCAGTACTTC few TRBV5-1 - TRBJ2-4
CASSQERGRGTDTQYF TGCGCCAGCAGCCAAGAGAGGGGGCGAGGCACAGATACGCAGTATTTT - TRBV4-1 TRBD1 TRBJ2-3
CASSLERRNQPQHF TGTGCCAGCAGTTTAGAAAGGCGCAATCAGCCCCAGCATTTT many TRBV27 - TRBJ1-5
CASSPIPGTSGRSSLGNEQFF TGTGCCAGCAGCCCAATTCCCGGGACTAGCGGGAGAAGTTCTTTGGGCAATGAGCAGTTCTTC few TRBV11-1 TRBD2 TRBJ2-1
CASSQGRTTLTYNEQFF TGCGCCAGCAGCCAAGGGCGAACTACTTTGACCTACAATGAGCAGTTCTTC - TRBV4-1 - TRBJ2-1
CASSELSGRLQETQYF TGTGCCAGCAGTGAACTTAGCGGGAGGCTTCAAGAGACCCAGTACTTC - TRBV2 TRBD2 TRBJ2-5
CASSLPAFWGSYEQYF TGTGCCAGCAGTTTACCCGCATTTTGGGGTTCCTACGAGCAGTACTTC - TRBV12-3/TRBV12-4 - TRBJ2-7
CASSSSGTSGNYEQYF TGCGCCAGCAGCTCCTCCGGGACTAGCGGGAACTACGAGCAGTACTTC few TRBV4-1 TRBD2 TRBJ2-7
CASSQVVVREMKETQYF TGCGCCAGCAGCCAAGTCGTAGTCCGGGAAATGAAAGAGACCCAGTACTTC few TRBV4-1 - TRBJ2-5
CSVEGQSNEQFF TGCAGCGTCGAGGGCCAGTCCAATGAGCAGTTCTTC many TRBV29-1 - TRBJ2-1
CASIILDPAGATGELFF TGTGCCAGCATCATTTTAGATCCAGCGGGAGCCACCGGGGAGCTGTTTTTT - TRBV12-3/TRBV12-4 TRBD2 TRBJ2-2
CASLSPNGGRGYNEQFF TGCGCCAGCTTGTCTCCCAACGGGGGTCGGGGCTACAATGAGCAGTTCTTC few TRBV5-1 - TRBJ2-1
CSAGASYEQYF TGCAGTGCAGGGGCCTCTTACGAGCAGTACTTC - TRBV20-1 - TRBJ2-7
CASSPGRASNQPQHF TGCGCCAGCAGCCCCGGCCGGGCTTCCAATCAGCCCCAGCATTTT many TRBV4-1 - TRBJ1-5
CSVALAGLSTDTQYF TGCAGCGTTGCACTAGCGGGACTTAGCACAGATACGCAGTATTTT - TRBV29-1 TRBD2 TRBJ2-3
CASSRYPGALAKNIQYF TGCGCCAGCAGCCGCTACCCAGGGGCTTTAGCCAAAAACATTCAGTACTTC few TRBV4-1 - TRBJ2-4
CASSIQRLAGSETQYF TGCGCCAGCAGCATCCAGAGACTAGCGGGATCAGAGACCCAGTACTTC few TRBV5-1 TRBD2 TRBJ2-5
CASSQQGPTTNEKLFF TGTGCCAGCAGCCAACAGGGGCCCACAACTAATGAAAAACTGTTTTTT - TRBV5-6 TRBD1 TRBJ1-4
CSASGAARTDTQYF TGCAGTGCTAGCGGGGCAGCGAGGACAGATACGCAGTATTTT - TRBV20-1 - TRBJ2-3
CASSQEWVYGYTF TGTGCCAGCAGCCAAGAATGGGTCTATGGCTACACCTTC many TRBV3-1 - TRBJ1-2
CASSPRSGRAYNEQFF TGTGCCAGCTCACCTCGTAGCGGGAGGGCCTACAATGAGCAGTTCTTC few TRBV18 TRBD2 TRBJ2-1
CATSGIQGVSYEQYF TGTGCCACCAGCGGTATACAGGGGGTCTCCTACGAGCAGTACTTC - TRBV15 TRBD1 TRBJ2-7
CASSPTGAPDTQYF TGCGCCAGCAGCCCGACAGGGGCTCCAGATACGCAGTATTTT few TRBV4-1 TRBD1 TRBJ2-3
CASSPGGQGHLPGLESDEQYF TGTGCCAGCAGCCCTGGGGGACAGGGGCATCTGCCGGGACTAGAATCCGACGAGCAGTACTTC few TRBV21-1 - TRBJ2-7
CASSLVLAGDHEQYF TGCGCCAGCAGCTTGGTACTAGCGGGAGACCACGAGCAGTACTTC - TRBV5-1 TRBD2 TRBJ2-7
CAFLTSGPYNEQFF TGTGCCTTTTTGACTAGCGGTCCCTACAATGAGCAGTTCTTC - TRBV30 TRBD2 TRBJ2-1
CASSLGRGSSGPWQETQYF TGTGCCAGCAGCTTAGGAAGGGGGAGTAGCGGGCCTTGGCAAGAGACCCAGTACTTC many TRBV7-9 - TRBJ2-5
CASSWGQGRETQYF TGTGCCAGCAGCTGGGGACAGGGGAGAGAGACCCAGTACTTC once TRBV27 TRBD1 TRBJ2-5
CASSLALANTMTGELFF TGTGCCAGCAGCTTGGCCCTAGCCAACACCATGACCGGGGAGCTGTTTTTT - TRBV7-6 - TRBJ2-2
CASSLDSLDNQPQHF TGTGCCAGCAGTTTAGACTCCCTTGACAATCAGCCCCAGCATTTT - TRBV12-3/TRBV12-4 - TRBJ1-5
CASSLTRSKGANYGYTF TGTGCCAGCAGCTTAACGCGCAGCAAAGGGGCTAACTATGGCTACACCTTC - TRBV7-3 - TRBJ1-2
CSVRDRGFYGYTF TGCAGCGTTCGGGACAGAGGGTTCTATGGCTACACCTTC few TRBV29-1 TRBD1 TRBJ1-2
CASSERLGVREFGNEQFF TGTGCCAGCAGTGAAAGGTTGGGGGTCCGCGAATTTGGCAATGAGCAGTTCTTC few TRBV6-1 - TRBJ2-1
CSIGLAGSQVSETQYF TGCAGCATCGGACTAGCGGGGAGCCAAGTATCAGAGACCCAGTACTTC - TRBV29-1 TRBD2 TRBJ2-5
CASSYPTGLAKNIQYF TGTGCCAGCAGCTACCCCACAGGGTTAGCCAAAAACATTCAGTACTTC - TRBV2 - TRBJ2-4
CASSFSGTGYSPLHF TGTGCCAGCAGTTTCTCCGGGACAGGTTATTCACCCCTCCACTTT - TRBV2 TRBD1 TRBJ1-6
CASSFGTGGRDTQYF TGTGCCAGCAGCTTCGGGACAGGGGGCCGAGATACGCAGTATTTT - TRBV11-1 TRBD1 TRBJ2-3
CSARNGIRNQPQHF TGCAGTGCTAGAAATGGAATTCGCAATCAGCCCCAGCATTTT - TRBV20-1 - TRBJ1-5
CASSLTSGRYGTDTQYF TGTGCCAGCAGTTTGACTAGCGGGAGGTACGGCACAGATACGCAGTATTTT - TRBV12-3/TRBV12-4 TRBD2 TRBJ2-3
CASSLMDSYNEQYF TGTGCCAGCAGCTTAATGGACTCCTACAATGAGCAGTACTTC - TRBV7-3 - TRBJ2-7
CSVEHQEQGRYEQYF TGCAGCGTTGAACACCAGGAACAGGGGAGGTACGAGCAGTACTTC - TRBV29-1 - TRBJ2-7
CSVGLVLVETQYF TGCAGCGTTGGGCTCGTACTGGTGGAGACCCAGTACTTC few TRBV29-1 - TRBJ2-5
CASSGTGPLETQYF TGTGCCAGCAGCGGGACAGGGCCCCTAGAGACCCAGTACTTC - TRBV12-3/TRBV12-4 TRBD1 TRBJ2-5
CASSQPRDTNGELFF TGCGCCAGCAGCCAACCCCGGGACACGAACGGGGAGCTGTTTTTT few TRBV4-1 - TRBJ2-2
CASRLGASYEQYF TGCGCCAGCAGGCTGGGGGCCTCCTACGAGCAGTACTTC - TRBV5-1 - TRBJ2-7
CASSLVLDLNEQFF TGCGCCAGCAGCTTGGTACTGGACCTTAATGAGCAGTTCTTC many TRBV5-1 - TRBJ2-1
CASSQDYRDQETQYF TGTGCCAGCAGCCAAGACTACAGGGACCAAGAGACCCAGTACTTC - TRBV3-1 - TRBJ2-5
CATSDFSEQFF TGTGCCACCAGTGATTTCAGTGAGCAGTTCTTC - TRBV24-1 - TRBJ2-1
CASSTTAGDGNTIYF TGTGCCAGCAGCACCACCGCGGGAGACGGAAACACCATATATTTT - TRBV7-3 - TRBJ1-3